These T cell receptor beta chains were read from a single sample in a study of regulatory T cells in long-lasting Graves disease. TCRdb processed the multiplex PCR reads anew with MiXCR; each CDR3 protein has one entry. This sample has 350,000 to 500,000 distinct CDR3 sequences, with about 14% found just once. These same data were also listed under a study on T cells in Graves' hyperthyroidism and ophthalmopathy.

Sequenced here: peripheral blood mononuclear cells (PBMCs), sampled at new diagnosis, from a patient treated with antithyroid drugs. These TCRs come from a woman aged 45-59 years with Graves disease. The CDR3 runs from the conserved cysteine through the conserved F or W. The D gene is left open where the match is weak. Only some rows state a clone size, as once, few, many or a class for expanded clones.

clone size	D gene	V gene	J gene	CDR3 protein	CDR3 DNA
.	.	TRBV6-4	TRBJ1-1	CASSDSFFVGYPNTEAFF	TGTGCCAGCAGTGACTCGTTCTTCGTGGGGTACCCGAACACTGAAGCTTTCTTT
.	TRBD1	TRBV29-1	TRBJ2-3	CSVGGGQGAFTDTQYF	TGCAGCGTTGGGGGGGGACAGGGAGCTTTCACAGATACGCAGTATTTT
many	.	TRBV28	TRBJ2-1	CASSFPLQYDPALANEQFF	TGTGCCAGCAGTTTTCCCCTACAATACGACCCTGCGTTGGCCAATGAGCAGTTCTTC
many	TRBD2	TRBV6-2/TRBV6-3	TRBJ2-3	CASSYLQLAPSTDTQYF	TGTGCCAGCAGTTACCTTCAACTAGCGCCTAGCACAGATACGCAGTATTTT
many	.	TRBV27	TRBJ2-7	CASGIALGLRYYEQYF	TGTGCCAGCGGAATTGCCTTGGGACTCCGTTACTACGAGCAGTACTTC
few	.	TRBV20-1	TRBJ1-4	CSAREEGEWGEKLFF	TGCAGTGCTAGGGAGGAGGGGGAATGGGGTGAAAAACTGTTTTTT
many	.	TRBV12-3/TRBV12-4	TRBJ2-3	CASSPPPVSTDTQYF	TGTGCCAGCAGTCCTCCGCCCGTTAGCACAGATACGCAGTATTTT
few	.	TRBV6-2/TRBV6-3	TRBJ2-6	CASSEEEVSGANVLTF	TGTGCCAGCAGTGAAGAAGAAGTCTCTGGGGCCAACGTCCTGACTTTC
many	.	TRBV12-5	TRBJ2-7	CASGSPKTSYEQYF	TGTGCTAGTGGTTCCCCGAAAACCTCCTACGAGCAGTACTTC
many	TRBD2	TRBV10-1	TRBJ2-3	CASIDSSGLVGPSGTQYF	TGCGCCAGCATTGACTCATCGGGACTAGTGGGGCCAAGTGGTACGCAGTATTTT
few	TRBD1	TRBV6-7	TRBJ2-7	CASRDPPGQGVSYEQYF	TGTGCCAGCAGGGACCCACCGGGACAGGGGGTCTCCTACGAGCAGTACTTC
.	TRBD2	TRBV6-1	TRBJ2-7	CASSVSAGAGRYEQYF	TGTGCCAGCAGTGTTTCAGCGGGAGCTGGCCGGTACGAGCAGTACTTC
many	TRBD1	TRBV3-1	TRBJ2-2	CASSRSLGTVGTGELFF	TGTGCCAGCAGCCGATCGCTCGGGACAGTAGGCACCGGGGAGCTGTTTTTT
.	.	TRBV5-1	TRBJ2-5	CASSLRTDQETQYF	TGCGCCAGCAGCCTCCGGACAGACCAAGAGACCCAGTACTTC
many	.	TRBV29-1	TRBJ1-1	CSVGRQMNTEAFF	TGCAGCGTGGGAAGACAGATGAACACTGAAGCTTTCTTT
few	.	TRBV18	TRBJ1-2	CASSPWFEGAVANYGYTF	TGTGCCAGCTCACCTTGGTTCGAAGGAGCGGTCGCTAACTATGGCTACACCTTC
many	.	TRBV11-2	TRBJ2-3	CASSLGAVGTDTQYF	TGTGCCAGCAGCTTAGGGGCAGTTGGCACAGATACGCAGTATTTT
many	TRBD2	TRBV2	TRBJ2-7	CASSPPGGEQYF	TGTGCCAGCAGCCCTCCGGGGGGGGAGCAGTACTTC
few	TRBD2	TRBV6-2/TRBV6-3	TRBJ2-3	CARGYASGSEVDTQYF	TGTGCCAGGGGATACGCTAGCGGGAGTGAGGTAGATACGCAGTATTTT
many	.	TRBV10-3	TRBJ1-5	CAISDRNQPQHF	TGTGCCATCAGTGACAGAAATCAGCCCCAGCATTTT
many	.	TRBV7-9	TRBJ2-5	CASGTGSVETQYF	TGTGCCAGCGGCACGGGTTCGGTGGAGACCCAGTACTTC
many	.	TRBV29-1	TRBJ1-2	CSGARDPNYGYTF	TGCAGCGGTGCGAGGGACCCTAACTATGGCTACACCTTC
few	.	TRBV29-1	TRBJ2-1	CSVEDPSRGIDNEQFF	TGCAGCGTTGAAGATCCATCCCGGGGAATCGACAATGAGCAGTTCTTC
many	TRBD2	TRBV28	TRBJ2-7	CASSTPGLASNEQYF	TGTGCCAGCAGTACACCGGGACTAGCGTCCAACGAGCAGTACTTC
.	TRBD2	TRBV12-3/TRBV12-4	TRBJ2-7	CASSAGRTSGIPYEQYF	TGTGCCAGCAGTGCCGGAAGGACTAGCGGGATTCCCTACGAGCAGTACTTC
few	.	TRBV6-5	TRBJ2-3	CASSYVGLAVHSTDTQYF	TGTGCCAGCAGTTACGTAGGGCTCGCGGTACATAGCACAGATACGCAGTATTTT
many	.	TRBV5-1	TRBJ2-4	CASSLGRRNIQYF	TGCGCCAGCAGCTTGGGGCGGCGAAACATTCAGTACTTC
many	.	TRBV18	TRBJ2-1	CASSPRSSPNEQFF	TGTGCCAGCTCACCACGGTCCAGCCCCAATGAGCAGTTCTTC
.	.	TRBV19	TRBJ1-4	CASTKTRGLATNEKLFF	TGTGCCAGTACCAAAACCCGGGGCCTCGCAACTAATGAAAAACTGTTTTTT
few	.	TRBV5-5	TRBJ1-5	CAGSLGPESNQPQHF	TGTGCCGGCAGCTTGGGGCCCGAGAGCAATCAGCCCCAGCATTTT
many	TRBD1	TRBV29-1	TRBJ2-7	CSVVAGGWYEQYF	TGCAGCGTTGTGGCAGGGGGTTGGTACGAGCAGTACTTC
few	.	TRBV27	TRBJ2-3	CASSDPYSQSTDTQYF	TGTGCCAGCAGTGATCCTTACAGCCAAAGCACAGATACGCAGTATTTT
many	TRBD1	TRBV20-1	TRBJ2-5	CSTPGQGEETQYF	TGCAGTACGCCGGGACAGGGGGAAGAGACCCAGTACTTC
many	.	TRBV7-3	TRBJ2-3	CASGKASGTDTQYF	TGTGCCAGCGGTAAGGCTAGCGGCACAGATACGCAGTATTTT
many	TRBD1	TRBV7-9	TRBJ2-5	CASSGRTGLQETQYF	TGTGCCAGCAGCGGAAGGACAGGCCTGCAAGAGACCCAGTACTTC
many	.	TRBV7-7	TRBJ2-2	CASSLTRETGELFF	TGTGCCAGCAGCCTGACCCGGGAAACCGGGGAGCTGTTTTTT
many	.	TRBV12-3/TRBV12-4	TRBJ1-5	CASTLRTANQPQHF	TGTGCCAGCACCTTGCGGACAGCGAATCAGCCCCAGCATTTT
many	TRBD1	TRBV24-1	TRBJ2-5	CATSEQTGVGQETQYF	TGTGCCACCAGTGAGCAAACAGGGGTCGGCCAAGAGACCCAGTACTTC
.	TRBD1	TRBV6-2/TRBV6-3	TRBJ1-2	CASSYALQGGYGYTF	TGTGCCAGCAGTTACGCTCTACAGGGGGGCTATGGCTACACCTTC